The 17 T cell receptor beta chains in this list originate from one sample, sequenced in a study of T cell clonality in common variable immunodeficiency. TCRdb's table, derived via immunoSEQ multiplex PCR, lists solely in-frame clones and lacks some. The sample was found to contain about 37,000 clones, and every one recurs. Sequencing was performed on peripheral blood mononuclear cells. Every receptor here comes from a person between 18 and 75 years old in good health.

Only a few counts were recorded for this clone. The CDR3 bases that were read are TGTGCCAGTAGCGGACAGGGTTTTCAGCCC. Its translation: CASSGQGFQP. The full CDR3 is CASSGQGFQPQHF. V and J are TRBV19 and TRBJ1-5, with TRBD1 matching over 8 bases. The DNA ends 3 residues before the CDR3 does, and the rest of the CDR3 is filled in from the germline J gene. The CDR3 has 13 amino acids. Germline-derived CDR1 and CDR2 are LNHDA and SQIVND (reference sequence). The V segment lost 6 bases and the J segment 6 bases; nucleotides outside the gene matches: 4.

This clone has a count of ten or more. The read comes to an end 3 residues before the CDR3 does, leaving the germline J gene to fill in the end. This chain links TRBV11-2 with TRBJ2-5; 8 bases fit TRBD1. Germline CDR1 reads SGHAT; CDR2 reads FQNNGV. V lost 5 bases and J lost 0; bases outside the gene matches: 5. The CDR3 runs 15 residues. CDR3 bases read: TGTGCCAGCAGCCACTCCAGGGGGCACCAAGAGACC. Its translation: CASSHSRGHQET. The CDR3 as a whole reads CASSHSRGHQETQYF. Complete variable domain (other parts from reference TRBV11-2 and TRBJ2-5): EAGVAQSPRYKIIEKRQSVAFWCNPISGHATLYWYQQILGQGPKLLIQFQNNGVVDDSQLPKDRFSAERLKGVDSTLKIQPAKLEDSAVYLCASSHSRGHQETQYFGPGTRLLVL.

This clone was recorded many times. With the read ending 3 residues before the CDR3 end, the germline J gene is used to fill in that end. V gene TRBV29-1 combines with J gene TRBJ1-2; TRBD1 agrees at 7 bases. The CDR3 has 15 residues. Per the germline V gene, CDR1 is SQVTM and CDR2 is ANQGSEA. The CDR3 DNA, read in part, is TGCAGCGTTGAAGATGGAGAAAATACAGGGGACGGC. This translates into CSVEDGENTGDG. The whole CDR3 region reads CSVEDGENTGDGYTF.

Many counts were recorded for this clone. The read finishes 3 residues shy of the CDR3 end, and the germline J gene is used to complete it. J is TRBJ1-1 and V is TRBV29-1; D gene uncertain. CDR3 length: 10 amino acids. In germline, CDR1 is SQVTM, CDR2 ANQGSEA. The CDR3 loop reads CSVDGDPAFF. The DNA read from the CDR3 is TGCAGCGTTGACGGTGATCCA.

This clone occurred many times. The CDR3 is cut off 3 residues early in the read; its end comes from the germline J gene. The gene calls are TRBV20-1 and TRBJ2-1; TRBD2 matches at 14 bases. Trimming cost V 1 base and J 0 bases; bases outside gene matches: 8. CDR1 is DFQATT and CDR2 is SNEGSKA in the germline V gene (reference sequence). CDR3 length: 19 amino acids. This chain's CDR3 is CSARVTGTSGGSSYNEQFF. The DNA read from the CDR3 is TGCAGTGCTAGAGTTACTGGGACTAGCGGGGGAAGCTCCTACAATGAG.

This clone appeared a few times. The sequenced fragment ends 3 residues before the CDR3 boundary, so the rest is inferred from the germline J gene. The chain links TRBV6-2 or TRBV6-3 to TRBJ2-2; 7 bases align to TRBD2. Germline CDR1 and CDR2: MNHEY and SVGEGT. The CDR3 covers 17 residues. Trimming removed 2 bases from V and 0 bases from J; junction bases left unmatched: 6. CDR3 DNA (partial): TGTGCCAGCAGTTACGGGGGACTATTCGCGAACACCGGGGAG. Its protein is CASSYGGLFANTGE. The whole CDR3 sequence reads CASSYGGLFANTGELFF.

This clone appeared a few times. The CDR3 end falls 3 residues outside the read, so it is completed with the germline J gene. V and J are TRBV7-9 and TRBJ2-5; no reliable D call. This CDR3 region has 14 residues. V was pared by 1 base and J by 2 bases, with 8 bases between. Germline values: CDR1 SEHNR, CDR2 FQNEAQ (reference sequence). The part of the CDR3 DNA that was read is TGTGCCAGCAGCTTAGAGGGTTCGCAAGAGACC. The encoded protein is CASSLEGSQET. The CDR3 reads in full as CASSLEGSQETQYF.

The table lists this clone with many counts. The CDR3 protein is CASSLWVFGPKETQYF. The CDR3 DNA, read in part, is TGTGCCAGCAGCTTATGGGTTTTTGGGCCAAAAGAGACC. The V gene is TRBV7-8, the J gene TRBJ2-5, with D uncertain. The sequence runs out 3 residues before the end of the CDR3; the remainder is reconstructed from the germline J gene. The CDR3 covers 16 residues. V was shortened by 2 bases and J by 3 bases, with 16 bases between the two germline ends. Germline V gives CDR1 SGHVS, CDR2 FQNEAQ.

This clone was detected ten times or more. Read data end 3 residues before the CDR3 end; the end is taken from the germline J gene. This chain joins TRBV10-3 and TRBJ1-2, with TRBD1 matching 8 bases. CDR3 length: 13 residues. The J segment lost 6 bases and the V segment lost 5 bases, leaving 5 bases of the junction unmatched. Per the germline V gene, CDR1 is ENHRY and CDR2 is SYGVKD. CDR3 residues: CAISNPQGDGYTF. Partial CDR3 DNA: TGTGCCATCAGTAACCCACAGGGGGATGGC.

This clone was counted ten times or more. CDR3 bases read: TGTGCCAGCAGCCTTAGGGGTTGGGCGGGGCAAGAGACC. The encoded protein is CASSLRGWAGQET. The CDR3, in full, reads CASSLRGWAGQETQYF. The chain uses TRBV9 and TRBJ2-5, with a weak D call TRBD2 (6 bases). The read finishes 3 residues shy of the CDR3 end, and the germline J gene is used to complete it. Trimming left V 4 bases short and J 2 bases short, with 18 bases between. The CDR3 has 16 residues. Germline-derived CDR1 and CDR2 are SGDLS and YYNGEE.

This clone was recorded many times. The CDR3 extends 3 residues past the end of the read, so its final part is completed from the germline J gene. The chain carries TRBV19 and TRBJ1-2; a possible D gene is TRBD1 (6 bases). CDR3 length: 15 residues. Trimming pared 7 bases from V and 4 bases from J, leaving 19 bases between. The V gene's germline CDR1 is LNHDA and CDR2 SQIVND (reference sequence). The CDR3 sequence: CASTPRTDRGYGYTF. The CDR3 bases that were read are TGTGCCAGTACCCCCCGGACAGACCGCGGCTATGGC.

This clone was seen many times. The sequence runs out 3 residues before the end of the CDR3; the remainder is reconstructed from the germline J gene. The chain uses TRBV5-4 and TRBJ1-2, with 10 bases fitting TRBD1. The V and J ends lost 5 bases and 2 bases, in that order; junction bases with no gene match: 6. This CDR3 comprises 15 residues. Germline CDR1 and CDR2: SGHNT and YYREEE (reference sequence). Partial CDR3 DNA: TGTGCCAGCAGTTCAGACAGGGGGCGAAACTATGGC. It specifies CASSSDRGRNYG. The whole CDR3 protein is CASSSDRGRNYGYTF. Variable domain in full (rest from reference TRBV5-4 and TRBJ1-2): ETGVTQSPTHLIKTRGQQVTLRCSSQSGHNTVSWYQQALGQGPQFIFQYYREEENGRGNFPPRFSGLQFPNYSSELNVNALELDDSALYLCASSSDRGRNYGYTFGSGTRLTVV.

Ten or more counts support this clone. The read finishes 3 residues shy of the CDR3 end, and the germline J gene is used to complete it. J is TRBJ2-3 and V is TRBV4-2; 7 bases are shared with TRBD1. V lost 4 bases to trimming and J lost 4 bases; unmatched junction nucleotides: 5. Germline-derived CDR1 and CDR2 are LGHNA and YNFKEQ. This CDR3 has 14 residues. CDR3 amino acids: CASSPNRGSDTQYF. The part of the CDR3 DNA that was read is TGTGCCAGCAGCCCGAACAGGGGTTCAGATACG.

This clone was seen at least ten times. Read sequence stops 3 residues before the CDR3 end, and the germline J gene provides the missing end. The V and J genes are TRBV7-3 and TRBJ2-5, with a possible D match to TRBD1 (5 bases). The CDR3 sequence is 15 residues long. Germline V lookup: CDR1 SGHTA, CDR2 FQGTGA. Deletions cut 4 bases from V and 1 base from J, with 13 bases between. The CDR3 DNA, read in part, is TGTGCCAGCAGCTCCGGCCCAGGGCCCCAAGAGACC. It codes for CASSSGPGPQET. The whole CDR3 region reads CASSSGPGPQETQYF.

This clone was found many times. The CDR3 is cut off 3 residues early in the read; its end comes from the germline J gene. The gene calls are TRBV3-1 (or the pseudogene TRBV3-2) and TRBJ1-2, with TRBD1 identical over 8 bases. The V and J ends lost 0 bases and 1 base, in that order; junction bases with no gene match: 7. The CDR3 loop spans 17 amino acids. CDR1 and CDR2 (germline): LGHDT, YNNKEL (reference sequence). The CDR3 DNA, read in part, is TGTGCCAGCAGCCAAGACCCAAGGACAGGGTATAACTATGGC. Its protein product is CASSQDPRTGYNYG. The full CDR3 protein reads CASSQDPRTGYNYGYTF.

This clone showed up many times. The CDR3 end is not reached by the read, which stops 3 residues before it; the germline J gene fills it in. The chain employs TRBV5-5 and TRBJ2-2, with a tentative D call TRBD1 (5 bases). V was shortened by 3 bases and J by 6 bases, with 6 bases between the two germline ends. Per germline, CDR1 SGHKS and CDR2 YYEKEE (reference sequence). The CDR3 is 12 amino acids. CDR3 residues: CASSWGAGELFF. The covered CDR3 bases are TGTGCCAGCAGCTGGGGCGCCGGGGAG. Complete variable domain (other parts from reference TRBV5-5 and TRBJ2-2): DAGVTQSPTHLIKTRGQQVTLRCSPISGHKSVSWYQQVLGQGPQFIFQYYEKEERGRGNFPDRFSARQFPNYSSELNVNALLLGDSALYLCASSWGAGELFFGEGSRLTVL.

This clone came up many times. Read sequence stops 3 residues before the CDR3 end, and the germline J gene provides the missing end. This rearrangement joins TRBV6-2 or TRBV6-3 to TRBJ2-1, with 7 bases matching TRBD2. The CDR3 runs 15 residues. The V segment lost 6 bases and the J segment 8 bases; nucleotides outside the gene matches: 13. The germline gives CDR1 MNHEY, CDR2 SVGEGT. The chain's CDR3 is CASRTLGLGRDEQFF. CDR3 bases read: TGTGCCAGCAGAACTCTCGGACTAGGGCGCGATGAG.